This T cell receptor beta chain was sequenced in a study of blood T cell repertoires in COVID-19. Germline values: CDR1 SGDLS, CDR2 YYNGEE. This CDR3 is built from 14 residues. The V end was cut by 0 bases, the J end by 3 bases, with 10 bases between. Only one count was recorded for this clone. Original processing methods: For nucleated cells, counts were estimated from reference gene primer amplification. Method: immunoSEQ multiplex PCR; TCRdb's copy keeps in-frame clones and lacks some. Clone size and the V and J calls come from that table; the DNA yielded D and trimming. The table has approximately 140,000 clones, about four fifths seen once; the top ten hold more than 2%.

Sequenced input: peripheral blood. The sequence was collected from a man aged 70-80 years with acute or convalescent COVID-19. V and J are TRBV9 and TRBJ2-7; D remains ambiguous. The CDR3 DNA reads TGTGCCAGCAGCGTAGTCCCAGGCAGCTACGAGCAGTACTTC. Translating gives CASSVVPGSYEQYF.